The 16 T cell receptor beta chains below come from one sample, sequenced in a study of beta chain features in type 1 diabetes. Study-level findings and limits: Shorter TCRB CDR3s, moderately but significantly so, were found in Type 1 diabetes patients in all four CD4+ subsets.

The isolated RNA, all of it, was reverse transcribed, so expressed TCRB transcripts were what got sequenced. This table comes from immunoSEQ multiplex PCR, and its TCRdb copy is limited to in-frame clones, with some not included. Of tens of thousands of clones listed, less than 55% are singletons. No antigen is known for these receptors. Sequencing was carried out using Tregs from blood. The receptors derive from a man aged 30-40 years with type 1 diabetes.

Only a few counts were recorded for this clone. The CDR3, as DNA: TGTGCCAGCAGCCAAGATATGAAAAACATTCAGTACTTC. Protein: CASSQDMKNIQYF. The chain employs TRBV4-2 and TRBJ2-4; D is unresolved. Germline V gene lookup returns CDR1 LGHNA and CDR2 YNFKEQ. V was trimmed by 0 bases and J by 4 bases, leaving 4 bases between them. The CDR3 runs 13 residues.

The rearrangement joins TRBV7-2 to TRBJ2-7; 10 nucleotides agree with TRBD2. The V and J ends lost 5 bases and 5 bases, in that order; junction bases with no gene match: 12. Germline CDR1 reads SGHTA; CDR2 reads FQGNSA. The CDR3 covers 16 residues. This CDR3 reads CASSRRTGTSAHEQYF. The CDR3 bases are TGTGCCAGCAGCCGAAGGACCGGGACTAGCGCCCACGAGCAGTACTTC.

This clone appeared a single time. The chain links TRBV6-1 to TRBJ2-5, with TRBD2 matching over 8 bases. Unmatched junction bases numbered 9, after V lost 7 bases and J lost 5 bases. This CDR3 region has 14 residues. CDR1 is MNHNS, CDR2 SASEGT, per germline. The CDR3 here is CASKTGGLAETQYF. The CDR3 DNA reads TGTGCCAGCAAGACGGGAGGGCTCGCGGAGACCCAGTACTTC.

This chain connects TRBV27 to TRBJ2-3, with 7 nucleotides matching TRBD1. The CDR3 is 14 residues long. Germline V gene lookup returns CDR1 MNHEY and CDR2 SMNVEV (reference sequence). Losses at the gene ends were 5 bases for V and 3 bases for J; bases not matched to a gene: 5. CDR3 in DNA: TGTGCCAGCAGTCCAGAACAGGGGACAGATACGCAGTATTTT. Its protein is CASSPEQGTDTQYF.

This clone has only a few counts. This chain links TRBV19 with TRBJ1-5; TRBD1 might be the D (5 bases). The V end was cut by 3 bases, the J end by 6 bases, with 15 bases between. The CDR3 is 15 residues long. Germline assignment: CDR1 LNHDA and CDR2 SQIVND (reference sequence). For the CDR3, the DNA is TGTGCCAGTAGTATCCGATCCCAGGGTTTTCAGCCCCAGCATTTT. As protein: CASSIRSQGFQPQHF.

This clone was observed a few times. The J gene is TRBJ1-2, the V gene TRBV5-6; a weak D match, TRBD1 (5 bases). V was cut by 4 bases and J by 8 bases, with 12 bases left in between. The CDR3 consists of 12 residues. From germline, CDR1 is SGHDT and CDR2 YYEEEE. The CDR3 nucleotides are TGTGCCAGCAGCGCCTACACAGGAGGCTACACCTTC. Translated, it gives CASSAYTGGYTF.

This chain uses TRBV7-3 with TRBJ2-7; 8 positions match TRBD2. The V segment lost 1 base and the J segment 2 bases; nucleotides outside the gene matches: 1. The CDR3 covers 14 residues. CDR1 and CDR2 (germline): SGHTA, FQGTGA. CDR3 sequence: CASSLNSGAYEQYF. DNA for the CDR3: TGTGCCAGCAGCTTAAATAGCGGGGCCTACGAGCAGTACTTC.

This CDR3 reads CASSLRGLETQYF. In nucleotides, the CDR3 is TGTGCCAGCAGCCTCAGGGGATTGGAGACCCAGTACTTC. The chain carries TRBV7-9 and TRBJ2-5, with TRBD1 as a possible D gene (6 bases). The CDR3 consists of 13 residues. Germline CDR1 is SEHNR and CDR2 is FQNEAQ (reference sequence). The V and J ends lost 5 bases and 5 bases respectively, with 12 bases between them.

This chain uses TRBV5-4 with TRBJ1-1; TRBD1 aligns across 7 bases. The germline gives CDR1 SGHNT, CDR2 YYREEE (reference sequence). This CDR3 is built from 15 residues. Trimming at V came to 1 base and at J to 2 bases, leaving 5 bases not matched to a gene. CDR3 coding DNA: TGTGCCAGCAGCTTGTCGGCAGGGGGAAACACTGAAGCTTTCTTT. Protein sequence: CASSLSAGGNTEAFF.

The gene calls are TRBV7-3 and TRBJ2-2, with D possibly being TRBD2 (5 bases). Germline loops: CDR1 SGHTA, CDR2 FQGTGA. There are 16 residues in the CDR3. V gave up 5 bases and J gave up 2 bases, with 15 bases separating them. CDR3 sequence: CASSPPAASNTGELFF. The CDR3 nucleotides read TGTGCCAGCAGCCCCCCGGCGGCTAGCAACACCGGGGAGCTGTTTTTT.

The V and J genes are TRBV5-1 and TRBJ2-1; 8 nucleotides align to TRBD2. Germline CDR1 reads SGHRS; CDR2 reads YFSETQ. The CDR3 has 15 residues. The V gene end was trimmed by 3 bases and the J gene end by 6 bases; junction bases not matched to a gene: 8. The chain's CDR3 is CASSWAAGGVNEQFF. The CDR3, as DNA: TGCGCCAGCAGCTGGGCCGCGGGAGGAGTCAATGAGCAGTTCTTC.

V and J are TRBV5-1 and TRBJ1-5; TRBD1 might be the D (5 bases). Germline CDR1 SGHRS, CDR2 YFSETQ. This CDR3 is 16 amino acids long. Deletions cut 0 bases from V and 7 bases from J, with 17 bases between. The CDR3 loop reads CASSLGSGRDRQPQHF. DNA of the CDR3: TGCGCCAGCAGCTTGGGGTCGGGGAGGGACCGGCAGCCCCAGCATTTT.

A word on this clone: Other DNA sequences from this sample encode an identical CDR3 as well. This rearrangement joins TRBV28 to TRBJ2-7; the D gene is possibly TRBD2 (5 bases). The CDR3 has 15 amino acids. Trimming left V 5 bases short and J 0 bases short, with 14 bases between. Per the germline V gene, CDR1 is MDHEN and CDR2 is SYDVKM. The CDR3 reads CASSPRTGSSYEQYF. Written as DNA, the CDR3 is TGTGCCAGCAGTCCAAGGACGGGAAGCTCCTACGAGCAGTACTTC.

This clone was observed a handful of times. The V gene is TRBV2, the J gene TRBJ2-1; D is possibly TRBD1 (5 bases). Germline lookup yields CDR1 SNHLY and CDR2 FYNNEI. V was cut by 3 bases and J by 9 bases, with 12 bases left in between. CDR3 length: 13 amino acids. In DNA, the CDR3 is TGTGCCAGCAGTGAGGGGCCATCGATTGAGCAGTTCTTC. Residues: CASSEGPSIEQFF.

This clone occurred a few times. This sequence joins TRBV5-1 and TRBJ2-7, with 9 positions matching TRBD2. The CDR3 has 15 residues. V was clipped by 3 bases and J by 2 bases; unmatched bases: 6. Germline V gene data show CDR1 as SGHRS and CDR2 as YFSETQ. CDR3 coding DNA: TGCGCCAGCAGCTCCCAAGCGGGAGGAACCTACGAGCAGTACTTC. Protein sequence: CASSSQAGGTYEQYF.

Comment on this clone: The sample holds other DNA sequences that translate to the same CDR3. The chain employs TRBV7-2 and TRBJ2-7; TRBD2 aligns across 7 bases. The J segment lost 4 bases and the V segment lost 1 base, leaving 4 bases of the junction unmatched. Germline V gene lookup returns CDR1 SGHTA and CDR2 FQGNSA. This CDR3 comprises 14 residues. The CDR3 nucleotides read TGTGCCAGCAGCTTAGTGGCGGGAGCTTACGAGCAGTACTTC. This gives the protein CASSLVAGAYEQYF.